A selection of T cell receptor beta chains follows, all from one sample in a study of T cells after yellow fever vaccination. TCRdb analysed the 5' RACE reads with MiXCR anew, one entry per CDR3 protein. The data hold 300,000 to 350,000 distinct CDR3 sequences, with approximately 12% observed a single time. The input for sequencing was CD4+ T cells sorted from PBMCs, taken 45 days after the yellow fever booster vaccination. Receptor source: a man between 18 and 29 years old who received the YFV17D yellow fever vaccine. CDR3s include the opening cysteine and the closing phenylalanine or tryptophan. A D gene is named only where the DNA matches it firmly. Rows give clone size only sometimes, using once, few, many, or a class for an expanded clone.

TRBJ1-1,TRBV20-1,-,few,TGCAGTGCCGTGGACATACTGAACACTGAAGCTTTCTTT,CSAVDILNTEAFF
TRBJ2-5,TRBV5-1,-,many,TGTGCCAGCAGCTTGGGCAGAGAAGAGACCCAGTACTTC,CASSLGREETQYF
TRBJ2-2,TRBV5-4,-,few,TGTGCCAGCAGCTTGGGGGGTGCCCCCGGGGAGCTGTTTTTT,CASSLGGAPGELFF
TRBJ2-5,TRBV4-2,TRBD1,many,TGTGCCAGCTCACCGGGACAGGGGTTGGGTGAGACCCAGTACTTC,CASSPGQGLGETQYF
TRBJ2-4,TRBV7-9,TRBD2,once,TGTGCCAGCAGCTTTTTAGCGGGGGGCACAAACATTCAGTACTTC,CASSFLAGGTNIQYF
TRBJ2-1,TRBV18,TRBD2,few,TGTGCCAGCTCACCCGGGACTAGCGGCTTTATGGAGTTCTTC,CASSPGTSGFMEFF
TRBJ2-2,TRBV6-4,TRBD2,-,TGTGCCAGCAGTGACTCGAAACTAGCGGGGCACCCGACGAACACCGGGGAGCTGTTTTTT,CASSDSKLAGHPTNTGELFF
TRBJ2-7,TRBV6-5,TRBD2,few,TGTGCCAGCAGTTACGATTCGGCGGGGGATGCGGGCTACGAGCAGTACTTC,CASSYDSAGDAGYEQYF
TRBJ1-5,TRBV24-1,-,-,TGTGCCACCAGTGATTCCGACCGGGACCAGCCCCAGCATTTT,CATSDSDRDQPQHF
TRBJ1-6,TRBV19,-,-,TGTGCCAGTAGTATCCTCAGATCCCCCACGGATTCACCCCTCCACTTT,CASSILRSPTDSPLHF
TRBJ2-4,TRBV5-4,TRBD1,once,TGTGCCAGCAGCTCCCAACAGGGGGCGAACATTCAGTACTTC,CASSSQQGANIQYF
TRBJ2-3,TRBV19,-,few,TGTGCCAGTAGTACGCGTGCAGATACGCAGTATTTT,CASSTRADTQYF
TRBJ2-7,TRBV18,-,few,TGTGCCAGCTCACTGGGGCTAGCGAGACCTGAGCAGTACTTC,CASSLGLARPEQYF
TRBJ1-6,TRBV6-6,-,-,TGTGCCAGCAGTGCCCCAGGGCCCCTCCACTTT,CASSAPGPLHF
TRBJ2-1,TRBV6-5,TRBD2,-,TGTGCCAGCAGTTACGGTAGCGGGGGTAGGAATGAGCAGTTCTTC,CASSYGSGGRNEQFF
TRBJ2-2,TRBV3-1,TRBD2,-,TGTGCCAGCAGCCGTGGACTAGCGGGGGGACCGAACGCCGGGGAGCTGTTTTTT,CASSRGLAGGPNAGELFF
TRBJ1-1,TRBV5-1,-,-,TGCGCCAGCAGCTTGTTGGGGAGAGAGGCTTTCTTT,CASSLLGREAFF
TRBJ2-5,TRBV29-1,-,many,TGCAGCGTTGCATCTGGGATCCCGCCAGAGACCCAGTACTTC,CSVASGIPPETQYF
TRBJ2-2,TRBV20-1,-,-,TGCAGTGCTAGAGGACATTCGAACACCGGGGAGCTGTTTTTT,CSARGHSNTGELFF
TRBJ2-6,TRBV6-2/TRBV6-3,-,few,TGTGCCACAGAAAAGGGCTCTGGGGCCAACGTCCTGACTTTC,CATEKGSGANVLTF
TRBJ2-5,TRBV6-2/TRBV6-3,-,few,TGTGCCAGCGGGGGGCCAGAGACCCAGTACTTC,CASGGPETQYF
TRBJ1-1,TRBV5-6,-,-,TGTGCCAGCAGCTTGTATGGAACACCTAACACTGAAGCTTTCTTT,CASSLYGTPNTEAFF
TRBJ1-4,TRBV7-2,TRBD1,-,TGTGCCAGCAGCGCCCGACAGGGGGTAGAAGAAAAACTGTTTTTT,CASSARQGVEEKLFF
TRBJ2-7,TRBV7-2,TRBD1,many,TGTGCCAGCAGCCAGACAGGGTTCGCCTACGAGCAGTACTTC,CASSQTGFAYEQYF
TRBJ1-3,TRBV7-9,-,few,TGTGCCAGCAGCTTAAGGCCAGGGGTTAATGGAAACACCATATATTTT,CASSLRPGVNGNTIYF
TRBJ2-1,TRBV20-1,-,-,TGCAGTCTCCAGACGGGCTCCTACACTGAGCAGTTCTTC,CSLQTGSYTEQFF
TRBJ2-5,TRBV4-3,-,few,TGCGCCAGCAGCCAAGACTTGGCTAGCAGGGAGACCCAGTACTTC,CASSQDLASRETQYF
TRBJ2-3,TRBV20-1,-,-,TGCAGTGCTAGGATACCAGAGGGGGCAGATACGCAGTATTTT,CSARIPEGADTQYF
TRBJ2-1,TRBV29-1,TRBD2,few,TGCAGCGTTGAAGGCGGGGGGATCTCCTACAATGAGCAGTTCTTC,CSVEGGGISYNEQFF
TRBJ2-1,TRBV28,TRBD1,many,TGTGCCAGCAGTTTCCTCCGGGACAGGGGCTCCTACAATGAGCAGTTCTTC,CASSFLRDRGSYNEQFF
TRBJ2-1,TRBV4-3,TRBD2,once,TGCGCCAGCAGCCAAGAGGGGGGACTAGCGGGAGGCAATGAGCGGTTCTTC,CASSQEGGLAGGNERFF
TRBJ2-1,TRBV20-1,TRBD2,few,TGCAGTGCCCCTAGCGGGGGCTCCTACAATGAGCAGTTCTTC,CSAPSGGSYNEQFF
TRBJ2-7,TRBV24-1,-,few,TGTGCCACCAGTGATTTTAAGACGTCGAGGTACGAGCAGTACTTC,CATSDFKTSRYEQYF
TRBJ1-2,TRBV29-1,-,-,TGCAGCGTTGACGGAGTCGGGACGGTCTATGGCTACACCTTC,CSVDGVGTVYGYTF
TRBJ2-5,TRBV12-3/TRBV12-4,-,many,TGTGCCAGCAGCCGGGAAGAGACCCAGTACTTC,CASSREETQYF
TRBJ1-3,TRBV19,-,-,TGTGCCAGTACCATGACCAGCTTCTCTGGAAACACCATATATTTT,CASTMTSFSGNTIYF
TRBJ2-2,TRBV11-1,-,many,TGTGCCAGCAGCCAGGATGTCGGGGAGCTGTTTTTT,CASSQDVGELFF
TRBJ2-6,TRBV5-4,-,many,TGTGCCAGCAGCTTGGATGTAGCCTTTCCCTCTGGGGCCAACGTCCTGACTTTC,CASSLDVAFPSGANVLTF
TRBJ1-1,TRBV20-1,-,few,TGCAGTGCTAGAGGGGGGGCTGGCACTGAAGCTTTCTTT,CSARGGAGTEAFF
TRBJ1-4,TRBV19,-,-,TGTGCCACCAGGGTCTCCCAAGGAAGTGAAAAACTGTTTTTT,CATRVSQGSEKLFF